What follows are 4 T cell receptor beta chains derived from one specimen sequenced in a study of blood T cells in healthy people across ages. A J-beta primer mix and a sample-barcoded 5' primer were used in a second PCR of about 7 to 12 cycles. In TCRdb, the 5' RACE reads were re-called with MiXCR into one record per CDR3 protein. Among around 1,500,000 distinct CDR3 sequences listed, 28% were seen once. Sequenced sample: blood. The receptor source for this set is a woman in her 30s in good health.

V usage is TRBV29-1 and J usage is TRBJ2-1; 14 bases are shared with TRBD2. After removal of 7 bases from V and 6 bases from J, the junction contained 17 bases not matched to a gene. The CDR3 totals 18 residues. Germline CDR1 is SQVTM and CDR2 is ANQGSEA. CDR3 DNA sequence: TGCAGCGCAAGGACAGGGCTGACTAGCGGGAGGGAGGGCAATGAGCAGTTCTTC. Protein product: CSARTGLTSGREGNEQFF.

This sequence joins TRBV4-2 and TRBJ2-2; maybe TRBD2 (6 bases). This CDR3 comprises 14 residues. Germline V gene lookup returns CDR1 LGHNA and CDR2 YNFKEQ. Trimming took off 4 bases at V and 6 bases at J, with 12 bases between the two ends. The CDR3 region is CASSRPGEAGELFF. CDR3 coding DNA: TGTGCCAGCAGCCGGCCGGGAGAGGCCGGGGAGCTGTTTTTT.

This clonotype was detected ten times or more. V is TRBV7-9 and J is TRBJ2-5, with 9 nucleotides matching TRBD1. The CDR3 spans 14 residues. V lost 5 bases to trimming and J lost 2 bases; unmatched junction nucleotides: 3. Germline assignment: CDR1 SEHNR and CDR2 FQNEAQ (reference sequence). The CDR3 is CASSVTGGQETQYF. CDR3 DNA: TGTGCCAGCAGCGTGACAGGGGGTCAAGAGACCCAGTACTTC.

V is TRBV7-9 and J is TRBJ2-3; TRBD2 matches at 11 bases. The CDR3 totals 15 residues. Germline CDR1 SEHNR, CDR2 FQNEAQ (reference sequence). Germline trimming cut 6 bases from V and 4 bases from J; bases unmatched to any gene: 6. This chain's CDR3 is CASRILAGVADTQYF. The CDR3 nucleotides read TGTGCCAGCAGGATACTAGCGGGGGTAGCAGATACGCAGTATTTT.